The TCR beta chain described here comes from a study of T cells after yellow fever vaccination. As to this clonotype: Its cognate antigen is unknown.

General study findings and limits: Clonotypes shared by both compartments, CD4 and CD8, made up a small share. The study found a weaker secondary response that peaked faster, day 5 versus 15. The study re-detected most primary-vaccination clones after the booster (approximately 97% CD4, around 89% CD8). The presence of abundant clonotypes contaminating from the bulk population was possible in FACS-sorted repertoires.

V dropped 7 bases and J dropped 6 bases, with 13 bases sitting between them. CDR3 length: 12 amino acids. Germline assignment: CDR1 SGDLS and CDR2 YYNGEE. TCRdb itself ran the 5' RACE reads through MiXCR, one entry per CDR3 protein. The sample holds hundreds of thousands of distinct CDR3 sequences, 8.5% to 10% seen once. The rearrangement joins TRBV9 to TRBJ1-2, with D possibly TRBD1 on 6 matching bases. The material was PBMCs, obtained on the day of the first yellow fever vaccination. This TCR was recovered from a man aged 18 to 29 who received the YFV17D yellow fever vaccine. CDR3: CASHRDIDGYTF. The CDR3 bases are TGTGCCAGCCACCGGGACATTGATGGCTACACCTTC.